A selection of T cell receptor beta chains follows, all from one sample in a study of cytomegalovirus exposure and HLA in healthy donors. Profiled with immunoSEQ multiplex PCR; TCRdb holds only in-frame clones, not every one. The table has about 200,000 clones, approximately 82% seen once. Sequenced material: PBMCs. The source of these receptors is a woman aged 18-29 years in good health and CMV-seronegative. Each CDR3 is given with its conserved first and last residue. D genes are given only for firm matches. Expanded clones are given a class, and other clones once, few, many or no size at all.

>TRBJ1-2|NA|TRBD1|TRBV27
CASWRTGANYGYTF
TGTGCCAGCTGGCGGACAGGGGCTAACTATGGCTACACCTTC
>TRBJ1-5|many|NA|TRBV28
CASSTLMWGPSNQPQHF
TGTGCCAGCAGTACGCTGATGTGGGGACCTAGCAATCAGCCCCAGCATTTT
>TRBJ1-3|NA|NA|TRBV18
CASSPTTGRNTIYF
TGTGCCAGCTCACCTACCACAGGGAGAAACACCATATATTTT
>TRBJ1-1|NA|NA|TRBV5-1
CASSLQDTNTEAFF
TGCGCCAGCAGCCTGCAGGACACGAACACTGAAGCTTTCTTT
>TRBJ1-3|NA|NA|TRBV6-1
CASSEARSGNTIYF
TGTGCCAGCAGTGAAGCTCGCTCTGGAAACACCATATATTTT
>TRBJ2-3|NA|TRBD2|TRBV29-1
CSVELAGGTDTQYF
TGCAGCGTTGAACTAGCGGGAGGCACAGATACGCAGTATTTT
>TRBJ1-3|NA|NA|TRBV10-3
CAISESRTVGNTIYF
TGTGCCATCAGTGAGTCTCGGACAGTTGGAAACACCATATATTTT
>TRBJ1-2|NA|NA|TRBV6-5
CASSQGKAGNGYTF
TGTGCCAGCAGTCAAGGCAAGGCAGGGAATGGCTACACCTTC
>TRBJ2-3|NA|TRBD2|TRBV29-1
CSVGGTSGPTDTQYF
TGCAGCGTTGGTGGGACTAGCGGTCCCACAGATACGCAGTATTTT
>TRBJ1-5|NA|NA|TRBV4-1
CASSQAPGPNFQPQHF
TGCGCCAGCAGCCAAGCCCCCGGCCCCAATTTTCAGCCCCAGCATTTT
>TRBJ1-1|many|NA|TRBV7-2
CASSLPSNTEAFF
TGTGCCAGCAGCTTACCCTCGAACACTGAAGCTTTCTTT
>TRBJ2-1|NA|NA|TRBV5-1
CASSLVAGYEQFF
TGCGCCAGCAGCTTGGTAGCAGGTTATGAGCAGTTCTTC
>TRBJ1-5|few|NA|TRBV4-1
CASSHGGTGQPQHF
TGCGCCAGCAGCCATGGGGGTACGGGACAGCCCCAGCATTTT
>TRBJ1-1|NA|NA|TRBV30
CAWRKTLMGTEAFF
TGTGCCTGGAGGAAGACGTTAATGGGCACTGAAGCTTTCTTT
>TRBJ2-7|NA|NA|TRBV27
CASSDIYEQYF
TGTGCCAGCAGTGATATCTACGAGCAGTACTTC
>TRBJ1-1|once|NA|TRBV10-2
CASSELGGGFEAFF
TGCGCCAGCAGTGAGCTGGGGGGCGGTTTTGAAGCTTTCTTT
>TRBJ2-3|NA|NA|TRBV30
CAWRGGSTDTQYF
TGTGCCTGGAGGGGCGGGAGCACAGATACGCAGTATTTT